These 5 T cell receptor beta chains were sequenced from one sample in a study of blood T cell repertoires in COVID-19. TCRdb's table, derived via immunoSEQ multiplex PCR, lists solely in-frame clones and lacks some. This table has 130,000 to 150,000 clones, about 84% appearing once. The specimen sequenced was peripheral blood. The source is an elderly woman in a cohort sampled during active or convalescent COVID-19.

The chain is built from TRBV7-8 and TRBJ1-5, with 8 bases lining up with TRBD1. V lost 5 bases to trimming and J lost 7 bases; unmatched junction nucleotides: 10. This CDR3 spans 15 amino acids. The germline V gene has CDR1 SGHVS and CDR2 FQNEAQ. The CDR3 reads CASSQRDRSSQPQHF. The CDR3 bases are TGTGCCAGCAGCCAGAGGGACAGGTCGAGCCAGCCCCAGCATTTT. The full variable domain, in which reference TRBV7-8 and TRBJ1-5 provide the parts outside the CDR3, is GAGVSQSPRYKVAKRGQDVALRCDPISGHVSLFWYQQALGQGPEFLTYFQNEAQLDKSGLPSDRFFAERPEGSVSTLKIQRTQQEDSAVYLCASSQRDRSSQPQHFGDGTRLSIL.

The V call is TRBV3-1 (or the pseudogene TRBV3-2), the J call TRBJ2-7; D unresolved. This CDR3 spans 13 amino acids. With 4 bases removed from V and 5 bases from J, the gap between germline ends came to 12 bases. The germline CDR1 and CDR2 sequences are LGHDT and YNNKEL (reference sequence). CDR3: CASSPHNRDEQYF. The CDR3 nucleotides are TGTGCCAGCAGCCCTCATAACAGAGACGAGCAGTACTTC.

This clone showed up just once. This sequence joins TRBV3-1 (or the pseudogene TRBV3-2) and TRBJ2-1; D may be TRBD2 (5 bases). This CDR3 is 11 amino acids long. Per germline, CDR1 LGHDT and CDR2 YNNKEL (reference sequence). Between the trimmed V and J ends, which lost 10 bases and 9 bases, there was a span of 13 bases. DNA for the CDR3: TGTGCCACTGGAGGCGGTAGTGAGCAGTTCTTC. Amino acid sequence: CATGGGSEQFF.

This clone appeared a single time. The V and J genes are TRBV2 and TRBJ1-5; D call uncertain. V lost 6 bases and J 16 bases, leaving 19 bases between the germline ends. This CDR3 is 12 amino acids long. The germline V gene has CDR1 SNHLY and CDR2 FYNNEI. CDR3 in DNA: TGTGCCAGCAGGCCAATGGAGGGTTTTCAACATTTT. Translated: CASRPMEGFQHF.

The CDR3 coding sequence is TGCGCCAGCAGCCGGGCATGGGGACTAGCGGGCTACAATGAGCAGTTCTTC. The encoded protein is CASSRAWGLAGYNEQFF. This sequence joins TRBV4-3 and TRBJ2-1; 12 bases align to TRBD2. V lost 4 bases and J lost 3; bases outside the gene matches: 7. The CDR3 extends over 17 amino acids. CDR1 and CDR2 from the germline V gene are LGHNA and YSLEER.